A single sample gave rise to the 19 T cell receptor beta chains below, sequenced in a study of T-cell reconstitution after alpha-beta-depleted transplantation in children. This sample's TCRbeta library carried unique molecular identifier barcodes. TCRdb called the PCR reads again in MiXCR, with one record for every CDR3 protein. In the table there are some 600,000 distinct CDR3 sequences, 16% of which are singletons. The source material was PBMCs from the stem cell graft donor, sampled from the stem cell graft. The source is a human donor who donated a stem cell graft to a child with acute myeloid leukemia.

This chain connects TRBV5-1 to TRBJ2-3; TRBD2 agrees at 7 bases. V lost 1 base, J lost 2 bases, and 7 bases stayed unmatched. Germline V gene lookup returns CDR1 SGHRS and CDR2 YFSETQ. The CDR3 is 16 amino acids. The DNA for the CDR3 is TGCGCCAGCAGCTTGTGGGCGGGGGAGTACACAGATACGCAGTATTTT. It encodes CASSLWAGEYTDTQYF. The complete variable domain, with remaining parts taken from reference TRBV5-1 and TRBJ2-3, reads KAGVTQTPRYLIKTRGQQVTLSCSPISGHRSVSWYQQTPGQGLQFLFEYFSETQRNKGNFPGRFSGRQFSNSRSEMNVSTLELGDSALYLCASSLWAGEYTDTQYFGPGTRLTVL.

The sample holds a few counts of this clonotype. The V and J genes are TRBV27 and TRBJ2-1, with TRBD1 matching 7 bases. With 7 bases clipped from V and 8 bases from J, the junction kept 8 bases outside the gene matches. Germline values: CDR1 MNHEY, CDR2 SMNVEV (reference sequence). This CDR3 has 13 amino acids. As DNA, the CDR3 is TGTGCCAGCAATCCGACAGGGTTCCATGAGCAGTTCTTC. This translates into CASNPTGFHEQFF.

In its sample, this clonotype was seen a few times. The V gene is TRBV4-1, the J gene TRBJ2-2; D remains unclear. The germline V gene has CDR1 MGHRA and CDR2 YSYEKL. V gave up 4 bases and J gave up 7 bases, with 10 bases separating them. There are 13 residues in the CDR3. This chain's CDR3 is CASSRVNNGELFF. CDR3 nucleotide sequence: TGCGCCAGCAGCCGCGTTAATAACGGGGAGCTGTTTTTT.

The J gene is TRBJ2-7, the V gene TRBV7-9, with 8 bases identical to TRBD1. Germline values: CDR1 SEHNR, CDR2 FQNEAQ (reference sequence). J lost 13 bases, V lost 4 bases, and 9 bases had no gene match. The CDR3 runs to 12 residues. This CDR3 is CASSSPDRVKYF. In nucleotides, the CDR3 is TGTGCCAGCAGCTCGCCGGACAGGGTGAAATACTTC. Variable domain in full (rest from reference TRBV7-9 and TRBJ2-7): DTGVSQNPRHKITKRGQNVTFRCDPISEHNRLYWYRQTLGQGPEFLTYFQNEAQLEKSRLLSDRFSAERPKGSFSTLEIQRTEQGDSAMYLCASSSPDRVKYFGPGTRLTVT.

In its sample, this clonotype was seen many times. The chain employs TRBV20-1 and TRBJ2-7; 8 bases line up with TRBD2. J lost 6 bases, V lost 0 bases, and 7 bases had no gene match. Per germline, CDR1 DFQATT and CDR2 SNEGSKA (reference sequence). The CDR3 extends over 14 amino acids. The CDR3, as DNA: TGCAGTGCTAGAGATATGACGGGGGGGCTCGAGCAGTACGTC. Its protein is CSARDMTGGLEQYV.

In this sample, this clonotype turned up many times. This rearrangement joins TRBV7-9 to TRBJ1-1; no definite D call. The CDR3 has 15 residues. V gave up 1 base and J gave up 0 bases, with 9 bases separating them. Germline loops: CDR1 SEHNR, CDR2 FQNEAQ (reference sequence). CDR3 residues: CASSLVGLMNTEAFF. The CDR3 DNA reads TGTGCCAGCAGCTTAGTAGGGCTGATGAACACTGAAGCTTTCTTT.

The CDR3 spells CSAPVGGSTDTQYF. CDR3 DNA: TGCAGTGCTCCCGTAGGAGGTAGCACAGATACGCAGTATTTT. The rearrangement uses TRBV20-1 and TRBJ2-3, with D possibly matching TRBD2 (5 bases). CDR1 and CDR2 from the germline V gene are DFQATT and SNEGSKA (reference sequence). V was pared by 5 bases and J by 0 bases, with 12 bases between. The CDR3 is made up of 14 amino acids.

V and J are TRBV20-1 and TRBJ1-6; possibly TRBD1 for D (6 bases). CDR1 DFQATT and CDR2 SNEGSKA come from the germline V gene (reference sequence). With 5 bases removed from V and 9 bases from J, the gap between germline ends came to 11 bases. There are 12 residues in the CDR3. The DNA for the CDR3 is TGCAGTGCTGATACAGGGCTTTCACCCCTCCACTTT. This gives the protein CSADTGLSPLHF.

This clonotype was recorded at least ten times. The chain joins TRBV9 to TRBJ2-7; 8 bases agree with TRBD1. The CDR3 is 15 amino acids. The J segment lost 3 bases and the V segment lost 0 bases, leaving 5 bases of the junction unmatched. The germline V gene has CDR1 SGDLS and CDR2 YYNGEE. CDR3 nucleotide sequence: TGTGCCAGCAGCGTAGTTTCAGGGGGCATCTACGAGCAGTACTTC. Its translation is CASSVVSGGIYEQYF.

This clonotype was recorded a few times. V gene TRBV6-2 or TRBV6-3 combines with J gene TRBJ2-1; 8 positions match TRBD2. With 1 base clipped from V and 4 bases from J, the junction kept 6 bases outside the gene matches. The CDR3 loop spans 16 amino acids. CDR1 MNHEY and CDR2 SVGEGT come from the germline V gene. CDR3 bases: TGTGCCAGCAGTTACTTCGCTCGGGGGGGATACAATGAGCAGTTCTTC. Amino acids: CASSYFARGGYNEQFF.

The chain combines TRBV28 with TRBJ2-5; weak D call: TRBD1 (5 bases). V dropped 5 bases and J dropped 2 bases, with 9 bases sitting between them. CDR3 length equals 13 residues. Looked up from germline, CDR1 is MDHEN and CDR2 is SYDVKM. CDR3 sequence: CASSRPGQETQYF. The CDR3 DNA reads TGTGCCAGCAGTCGGCCAGGGCAAGAGACCCAGTACTTC.

The chain is built from TRBV20-1 and TRBJ2-5; D possibly corresponds to TRBD1 (6 bases). There are 13 residues in the CDR3. Germline V gene sequence: CDR1 DFQATT, CDR2 SNEGSKA (reference sequence). The CDR3 loop is CFFRQAPQETQYF. CDR3 coding DNA: TGCTTCTTCAGACAGGCTCCCCAAGAGACCCAGTACTTC.

The table lists this clonotype with many counts. The chain employs TRBV20-1 and TRBJ2-7; 8 bases fit TRBD2. CDR3 length equals 17 residues. V lost 0 bases and J lost 7; bases outside the gene matches: 17. In germline, CDR1 is DFQATT, CDR2 SNEGSKA (reference sequence). The CDR3 spells CSARDPLGTSGFGEQYF. Written as DNA, the CDR3 is TGCAGTGCTAGAGACCCCCTGGGCACTAGCGGTTTTGGGGAGCAGTACTTC.

This clonotype was counted many times. V is TRBV7-2 and J is TRBJ1-2; D may be TRBD1 (6 bases). Germline V gene data show CDR1 as SGHTA and CDR2 as FQGNSA. The V gene lost 5 bases and the J gene lost 4 bases, with 20 bases spanning the gap. This CDR3 contains 16 residues. The CDR3 protein is CASSDPLDRTFYGYTF. In DNA, the CDR3 is TGTGCCAGCAGCGATCCGCTCGACAGGACCTTCTATGGCTACACCTTC.

Notes on this clonotype: One end of the junction does not line up with germline, which may come from a read error. The chain has TRBV5-1 and TRBJ2-2; a weak D match, TRBD1 (6 bases). The CDR3 has 15 residues. Germline V gives CDR1 SGHRS, CDR2 YFSETQ. The CDR3 region is CASSTGNANTGDLFF. The CDR3 bases are TGCGCCAGCAGTACAGGGAACGCGAACACCGGGGACCTGTTTTTT.

This clonotype was seen a handful of times. The chain links TRBV20-1 to TRBJ2-1, with 16 positions matching TRBD2. V dropped 5 bases and J dropped 8; count of bases not matched to a gene: 12. Germline V gives CDR1 DFQATT, CDR2 SNEGSKA (reference sequence). This CDR3 region has 17 residues. The CDR3 nucleotides read TGCAGTGCTCCGGGACTAGCGGGGGGGCCCAATAGCGATGAGCAGTTCTTC. It specifies CSAPGLAGGPNSDEQFF.

This clonotype was seen a handful of times. This chain joins TRBV7-8 and TRBJ1-2; maybe TRBD1 (5 bases). V shed 0 bases and J shed 6 bases, with 8 bases lying between them. The CDR3 extends over 13 amino acids. The germline V gene has CDR1 SGHVS and CDR2 FQNEAQ. The CDR3 DNA follows: TGTGCCAGCAGCTTAGCCGGACAAAATGGCTACACCTTC. Translating it yields CASSLAGQNGYTF.

The chain combines TRBV7-9 with TRBJ2-1, with D possibly matching TRBD2 (5 bases). CDR3 length: 14 amino acids. V was clipped by 6 bases and J by 2 bases, with 11 bases between them. Germline V lookup: CDR1 SEHNR, CDR2 FQNEAQ (reference sequence). CDR3 sequence reads: CASSDYFTYNEQFF. The CDR3 DNA is TGTGCCAGCAGTGACTATTTCACCTACAATGAGCAGTTCTTC.

Ten or more counts support this clonotype. The J gene is TRBJ2-5, the V gene TRBV7-2, with D perhaps TRBD1 (5 bases). Trimming removed 1 base at V and 0 bases at J, with 9 bases between. Germline V CDR1 and CDR2: SGHTA, FQGNSA. The CDR3 has 15 amino acids. CDR3 region: CASSLDRSYQETQYF. Written as DNA, the CDR3 is TGTGCCAGCAGCTTAGACAGGTCGTACCAAGAGACCCAGTACTTC.